This T cell receptor beta chain emerged from a study of cytomegalovirus exposure and HLA in healthy donors. In regard to this clone: The antigen remains undetermined.

13 Jbeta primers and 60 Vbeta primers were used for the PCR. Some clones are missing from TCRdb's copy, which holds only in-frame ones; the method was immunoSEQ multiplex PCR. The data hold 100,000 to 150,000 clones, with roughly two thirds observed a single time. Deletions cut 5 bases from V and 2 bases from J, with 11 bases between. Germline CDR1 and CDR2: SGHTA and FQGTGA. The CDR3 has 14 residues. Study conclusions and caveats: What a later analysis reportedly showed was that an Asian-associated ancestry cluster had fewer N-insertions than the 666-donor mean.

This TCR came from a man between 25 and 39 years old in good health and CMV-seropositive. Sequenced material: PBMCs. This sequence joins TRBV7-3 and TRBJ2-3, with a weak D call TRBD1 (7 bases). In DNA, the CDR3 is TGTGCCAGCAGCGACAGGGACTCCACAGATACGCAGTATTTT. Encoded protein: CASSDRDSTDTQYF.